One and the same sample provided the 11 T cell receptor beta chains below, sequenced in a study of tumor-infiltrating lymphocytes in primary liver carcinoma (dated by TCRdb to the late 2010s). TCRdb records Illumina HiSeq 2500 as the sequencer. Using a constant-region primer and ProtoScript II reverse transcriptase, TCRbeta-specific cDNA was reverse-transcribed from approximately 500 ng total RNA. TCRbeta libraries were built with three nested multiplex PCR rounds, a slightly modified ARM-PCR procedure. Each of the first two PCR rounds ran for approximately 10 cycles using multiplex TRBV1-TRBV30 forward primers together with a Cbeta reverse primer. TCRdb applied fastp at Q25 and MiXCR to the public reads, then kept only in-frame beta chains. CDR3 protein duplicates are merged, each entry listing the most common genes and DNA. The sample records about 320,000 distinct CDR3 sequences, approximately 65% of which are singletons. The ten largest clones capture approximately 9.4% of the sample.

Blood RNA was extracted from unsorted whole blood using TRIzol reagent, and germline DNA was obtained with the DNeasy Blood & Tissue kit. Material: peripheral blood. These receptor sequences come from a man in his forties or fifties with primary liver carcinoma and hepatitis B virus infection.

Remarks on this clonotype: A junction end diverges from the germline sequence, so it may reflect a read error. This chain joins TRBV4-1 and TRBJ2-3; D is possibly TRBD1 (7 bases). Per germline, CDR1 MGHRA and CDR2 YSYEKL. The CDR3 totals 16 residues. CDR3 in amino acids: CACSQEGAGGTDTQYF. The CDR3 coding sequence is TGCGCCTGCAGCCAAGAGGGGGCAGGGGGGACGGATACGCAGTATTTT.

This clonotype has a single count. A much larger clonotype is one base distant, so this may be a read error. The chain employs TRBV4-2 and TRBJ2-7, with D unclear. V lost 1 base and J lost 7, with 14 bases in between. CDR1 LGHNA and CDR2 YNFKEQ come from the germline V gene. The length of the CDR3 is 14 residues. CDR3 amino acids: CASSQGPAVGEQYF. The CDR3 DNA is TGTGCCAGCAGCCAAGGTCCGGCTGTGGGTGAGCAGTACTTC.

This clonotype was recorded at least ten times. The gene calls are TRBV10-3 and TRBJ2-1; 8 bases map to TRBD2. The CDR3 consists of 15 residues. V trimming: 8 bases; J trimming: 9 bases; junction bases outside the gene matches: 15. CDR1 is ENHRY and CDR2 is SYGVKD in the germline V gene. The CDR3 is CAIRGGAGERGEQFF. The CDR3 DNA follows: TGTGCCATCCGAGGGGGAGCGGGAGAAAGGGGTGAGCAGTTCTTC.

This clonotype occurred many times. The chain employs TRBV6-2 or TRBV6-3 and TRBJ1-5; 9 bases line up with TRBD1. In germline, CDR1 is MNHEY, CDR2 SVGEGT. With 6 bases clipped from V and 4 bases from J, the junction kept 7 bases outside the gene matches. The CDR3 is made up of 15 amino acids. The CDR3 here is CASRSRDRENQPQHF. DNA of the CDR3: TGTGCCAGCAGGAGCCGGGACAGGGAAAATCAGCCCCAGCATTTT.

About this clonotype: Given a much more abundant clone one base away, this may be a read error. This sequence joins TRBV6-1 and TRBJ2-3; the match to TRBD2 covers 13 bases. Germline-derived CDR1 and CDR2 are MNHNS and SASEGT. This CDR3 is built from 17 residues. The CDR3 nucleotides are TGTGTCAGCAGTCCGGGACTAGCGGGACCTAGCACAGATACGCAGTATTTT. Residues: CVSSPGLAGPSTDTQYF.

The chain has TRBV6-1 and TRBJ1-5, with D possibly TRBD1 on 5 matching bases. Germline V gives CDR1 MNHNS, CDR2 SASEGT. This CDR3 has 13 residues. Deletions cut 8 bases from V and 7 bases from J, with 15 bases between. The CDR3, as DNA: TGTGCCAGCTCCAGTAATGGGGGACAGCCCCAGCATTTT. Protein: CASSSNGGQPQHF.

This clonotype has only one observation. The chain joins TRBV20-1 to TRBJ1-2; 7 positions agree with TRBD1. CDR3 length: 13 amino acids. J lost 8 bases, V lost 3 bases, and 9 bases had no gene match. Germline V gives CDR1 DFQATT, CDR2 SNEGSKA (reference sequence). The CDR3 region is CSARRGTAGGYTF. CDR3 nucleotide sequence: TGCAGTGCTAGGAGGGGGACAGCGGGGGGCTACACCTTC.

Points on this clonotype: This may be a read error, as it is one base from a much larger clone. CDR3 sequence reads: CATSEAWTSGPYEQYF. As DNA, the CDR3 is TGTGCCACCAGTGAAGCCTGGACTAGCGGCCCCTACGAGCAGTACTTC. J is TRBJ2-7 and V is TRBV6-1; 10 bases align to TRBD2. The CDR3 has 16 amino acids. Per the germline V gene, CDR1 is MNHNS and CDR2 is SASEGT.

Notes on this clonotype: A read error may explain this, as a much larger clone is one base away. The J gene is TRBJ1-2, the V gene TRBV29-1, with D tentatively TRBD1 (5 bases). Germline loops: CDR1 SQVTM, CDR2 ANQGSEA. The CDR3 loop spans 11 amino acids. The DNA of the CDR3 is TGCAGCTTCCGGGACCTGAATGGCTACGCCTTC. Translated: CSFRDLNGYAF. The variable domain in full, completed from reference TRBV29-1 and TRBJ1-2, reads SAVISQKPSRDICQRGTSLTIQCQVDSQVTMMFWYRQQPGQSLTLIATANQGSEATYESGFVIDKFPISRPNLTFSTLTVSNMSPEDSSIYLCSFRDLNGYAFGSGTRLTVV.

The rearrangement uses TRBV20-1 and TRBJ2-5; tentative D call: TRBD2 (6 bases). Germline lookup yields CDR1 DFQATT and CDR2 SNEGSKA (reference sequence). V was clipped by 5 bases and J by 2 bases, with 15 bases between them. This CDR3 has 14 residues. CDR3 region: CSAGDWYSQETQYF. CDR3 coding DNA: TGCAGTGCTGGGGACTGGTATAGTCAAGAGACCCAGTACTTC.

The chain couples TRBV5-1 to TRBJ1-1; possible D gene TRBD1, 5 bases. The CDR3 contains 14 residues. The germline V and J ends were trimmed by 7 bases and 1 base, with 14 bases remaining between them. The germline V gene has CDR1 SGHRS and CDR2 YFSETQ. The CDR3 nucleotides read TGCGCCAGCGGTGAAACAACAGGGAACACTGAAGCTTTCTTT. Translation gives CASGETTGNTEAFF.